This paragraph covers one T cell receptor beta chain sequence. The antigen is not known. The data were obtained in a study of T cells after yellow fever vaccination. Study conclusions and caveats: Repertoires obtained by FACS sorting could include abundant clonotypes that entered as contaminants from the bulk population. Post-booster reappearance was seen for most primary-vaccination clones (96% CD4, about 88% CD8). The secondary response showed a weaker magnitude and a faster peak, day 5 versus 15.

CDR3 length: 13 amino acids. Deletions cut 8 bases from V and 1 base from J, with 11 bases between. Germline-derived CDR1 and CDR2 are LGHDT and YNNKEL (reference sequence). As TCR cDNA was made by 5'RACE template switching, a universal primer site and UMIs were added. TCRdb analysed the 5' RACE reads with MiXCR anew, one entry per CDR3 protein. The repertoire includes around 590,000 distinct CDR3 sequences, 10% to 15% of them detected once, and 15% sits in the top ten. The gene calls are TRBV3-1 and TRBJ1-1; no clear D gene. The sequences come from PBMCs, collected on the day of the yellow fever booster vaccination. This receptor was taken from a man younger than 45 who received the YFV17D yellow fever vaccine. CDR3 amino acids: CASRPGQNTEAFF. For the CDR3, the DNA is TGTGCCAGCCGCCCTGGGCAGAACACTGAAGCTTTCTTT.